The next 2 T cell receptor beta chains were all read from a single sample in a study of T cell repertoires in cytomegalovirus infection. TCRdb ran MiXCR on the reads and lists one entry per CDR3 protein. This sample carries roughly 78,000 distinct CDR3 sequences, roughly 40% of them seen once, and the ten largest clones take 80% to 95%. These receptors have no identified antigens. The specimen comprised CD8+ T cells from cultured PBMCs, sampled from culture after CMV antigen stimulation. The receptors derive from a human donor in good health (CMV status not recorded). Some clones in this sample may be carry-over from other donors' samples.

This rearrangement joins TRBV7-6 to TRBJ2-3, with 9 bases identical to TRBD2. CDR3 length: 18 amino acids. Germline CDR1 SGHVS, CDR2 FNYEAQ. Trimming took 5 bases from V and 2 from J; bases not matched to a gene: 14. This CDR3 is CASSPGLSSGDPTDTQYF. CDR3 DNA sequence: TGTGCCAGCAGCCCTGGTCTTTCTAGCGGGGACCCCACAGATACGCAGTATTTT.

The gene calls are TRBV6-5 and TRBJ2-5, with a possible D match to TRBD2 (6 bases). The CDR3 has 15 amino acids. Germline CDR1 is MNHEY and CDR2 is SVGAGI. V lost 2 bases to trimming and J lost 2 bases, with 12 bases between them. The CDR3 DNA reads TGTGCCAGCAGTTACGGGACTCCAGCGCAAGAGACCCAGTACTTC. Protein sequence: CASSYGTPAQETQYF.